The rows below give T cell receptor beta chains drawn from one sample of a study of T-cell memory formation after mild COVID-19. TCRdb called the 5' RACE reads again in MiXCR, with one record for every CDR3 protein. Found here are roughly 130,000 distinct CDR3 sequences, less than 6.5% of them singletons; the top ten hold roughly 2.2%. Sequenced material: PBMCs or a T cell subset sorted from them (not recorded which). These receptor sequences come from an adult woman who had mild COVID-19 (a few samples of this study predate the infection). Cell type and time point are not known. Each CDR3 is given with its conserved first and last residue. The D gene is left open where the match is weak. Clone size is not always given. Where it is, it says once, few, many or a class for expanded clones.

clone size: few
V gene: TRBV4-1
J gene: TRBJ1-1
D gene: NA
CDR3 length: 12
CDR3 DNA: TGCGCCAGCAGCCGGGGCATCACTGAAGCTTTCTTT
CDR3 protein: CASSRGITEAFF

clone size: few
V gene: TRBV7-2
J gene: TRBJ1-3
D gene: NA
CDR3 length: 13
CDR3 DNA: TGTGCCAGCAGACCCTATCCTGGAAACACCATATATTTT
CDR3 protein: CASRPYPGNTIYF

clone size: NA
V gene: TRBV10-3
J gene: TRBJ1-2
D gene: NA
CDR3 length: 16
CDR3 DNA: TGTGCCATCAGTGAGGGCAGTTCAGCAGCTAACTATGGCTACACCTTC
CDR3 protein: CAISEGSSAANYGYTF

clone size: few
V gene: TRBV20-1
J gene: TRBJ2-3
D gene: TRBD2
CDR3 length: 14
CDR3 DNA: TGCAGTGCTCTAGCGGGGGGCTCCACAGATACGCAGTATTTT
CDR3 protein: CSALAGGSTDTQYF

clone size: many
V gene: TRBV7-2
J gene: TRBJ2-1
D gene: TRBD2
CDR3 length: 13
CDR3 DNA: TGTGCCAGCAGCGCTAGCGGGAGGTATGAGCAGTTCTTC
CDR3 protein: CASSASGRYEQFF

clone size: many
V gene: TRBV12-3/TRBV12-4
J gene: TRBJ2-3
D gene: TRBD2
CDR3 length: 17
CDR3 DNA: TGTGCCAGCAGTCCGGGGACTAGCGGGGGTGTCAGATATACGCAGTATTTT
CDR3 protein: CASSPGTSGGVRYTQYF

clone size: few
V gene: TRBV19
J gene: TRBJ2-5
D gene: NA
CDR3 length: 13
CDR3 DNA: TGTGCCAGTAGTAGGGCGTTGCAAGAGACCCAGTACTTC
CDR3 protein: CASSRALQETQYF

clone size: few
V gene: TRBV6-1
J gene: TRBJ1-5
D gene: TRBD1
CDR3 length: 14
CDR3 DNA: TGTGCCACGGACAGGGGGCAGGGCAATCAGCCCCAGCATTTT
CDR3 protein: CATDRGQGNQPQHF

clone size: NA
V gene: TRBV6-5
J gene: TRBJ1-5
D gene: NA
CDR3 length: 15
CDR3 DNA: TGTGCCAGCAGTTACTCGGGCAGGCATAATCAGCCCCAGCATTTT
CDR3 protein: CASSYSGRHNQPQHF

clone size: NA
V gene: TRBV7-8
J gene: TRBJ1-2
D gene: TRBD1
CDR3 length: 14
CDR3 DNA: TGTGCCAGCAGCTCCAGGGGGCAGAACTATGGCTACACCTTC
CDR3 protein: CASSSRGQNYGYTF

clone size: few
V gene: TRBV7-2
J gene: TRBJ1-2
D gene: NA
CDR3 length: 14
CDR3 DNA: TGTGCCAGCAGCTTAGATCCGAGGAGCTATGGCTACACCTTC
CDR3 protein: CASSLDPRSYGYTF

clone size: many
V gene: TRBV7-3
J gene: TRBJ2-1
D gene: NA
CDR3 length: 16
CDR3 DNA: TGTGCCAGCAGCCAAATCCCGGGGTCCCGCTACAATGAGCAGTTCTTC
CDR3 protein: CASSQIPGSRYNEQFF

clone size: few
V gene: TRBV6-2/TRBV6-3
J gene: TRBJ2-5
D gene: NA
CDR3 length: 15
CDR3 DNA: TGTGCCAGCAGTTTAAACCGGACACCCCAAGAGACCCAGTACTTC
CDR3 protein: CASSLNRTPQETQYF

clone size: NA
V gene: TRBV6-5
J gene: TRBJ2-7
D gene: NA
CDR3 length: 13
CDR3 DNA: TGTGCCAGCAGTTTAGCGGAAACCTACGAGCAGTACTTC
CDR3 protein: CASSLAETYEQYF

clone size: NA
V gene: TRBV6-5
J gene: TRBJ2-1
D gene: TRBD1
CDR3 length: 12
CDR3 DNA: TGTGCCAGCAGCCGACAGGGCTATGAGCAGTTCTTC
CDR3 protein: CASSRQGYEQFF

clone size: many
V gene: TRBV3-1
J gene: TRBJ2-5
D gene: NA
CDR3 length: 15
CDR3 DNA: TGTGCCAGCAGCCAAGATAGGAGGGGTCAAGAGACCCAGTACTTC
CDR3 protein: CASSQDRRGQETQYF

clone size: few
V gene: TRBV4-1
J gene: TRBJ2-7
D gene: NA
CDR3 length: 16
CDR3 DNA: TGCGCCAGCAGCCGGGGACCGCCGGGGAGCTCCTTGGAGCAGTACTTC
CDR3 protein: CASSRGPPGSSLEQYF

clone size: NA
V gene: TRBV19
J gene: TRBJ1-5
D gene: NA
CDR3 length: 14
CDR3 DNA: TGTGCCAGTAGTATTAGGGACAGCAATCAGCCCCAGCATTTT
CDR3 protein: CASSIRDSNQPQHF

clone size: many
V gene: TRBV12-3/TRBV12-4
J gene: TRBJ2-5
D gene: TRBD2
CDR3 length: 16
CDR3 DNA: TGTGCCAGCAGTCGAAGGGGGACTAGCGGGAGTAAGACCCAGTACTTC
CDR3 protein: CASSRRGTSGSKTQYF

clone size: few
V gene: TRBV18
J gene: TRBJ2-7
D gene: NA
CDR3 length: 12
CDR3 DNA: TGTGCCAGCTCACTCGAACGCTACGAGCAGTACTTC
CDR3 protein: CASSLERYEQYF

clone size: many
V gene: TRBV7-6
J gene: TRBJ2-1
D gene: NA
CDR3 length: 17
CDR3 DNA: TGTGCCAGCAGCCCCCTCGGCAGACTGAGCTCCTACAATGAGCAGTTCTTC
CDR3 protein: CASSPLGRLSSYNEQFF

clone size: many
V gene: TRBV7-9
J gene: TRBJ2-7
D gene: TRBD1
CDR3 length: 19
CDR3 DNA: TGTGCCAGCATACGACTCCGGGACAGGGGTCTAACGAGCTCCTACGAGCAGTACTTC
CDR3 protein: CASIRLRDRGLTSSYEQYF

clone size: many
V gene: TRBV27
J gene: TRBJ2-4
D gene: TRBD1
CDR3 length: 13
CDR3 DNA: TGTGCCAGTCGTTCAGGGGGCCAAAACATTCAGTACTTC
CDR3 protein: CASRSGGQNIQYF

clone size: few
V gene: TRBV4-1
J gene: TRBJ1-4
D gene: TRBD1
CDR3 length: 17
CDR3 DNA: TGCGCCAGCAGCCAACTCGACAGGGGGCTTAGTAATGAAAAACTGTTTTTT
CDR3 protein: CASSQLDRGLSNEKLFF

clone size: few
V gene: TRBV7-2
J gene: TRBJ2-7
D gene: NA
CDR3 length: 16
CDR3 DNA: TGTGCCAGCAGCCCTCAAGGGGGAGGTGGTTTCTACGAGCAGTACTTC
CDR3 protein: CASSPQGGGGFYEQYF

clone size: NA
V gene: TRBV5-1
J gene: TRBJ2-7
D gene: NA
CDR3 length: 14
CDR3 DNA: TGCGCCAGCAGTTTTTTGGGACCAGGGGACGAGCAGTACTTC
CDR3 protein: CASSFLGPGDEQYF

clone size: NA
V gene: TRBV5-5
J gene: TRBJ1-5
D gene: NA
CDR3 length: 14
CDR3 DNA: TGTGCCAGCAGCTTGGGGCAGGCCAATCAGCCCCAGCATTTT
CDR3 protein: CASSLGQANQPQHF

clone size: few
V gene: TRBV5-1
J gene: TRBJ2-7
D gene: NA
CDR3 length: 16
CDR3 DNA: TGCGCCAGCAGCTTGGACCCGACAGGTCTCTCCTACGAGCAGTACTTC
CDR3 protein: CASSLDPTGLSYEQYF

clone size: NA
V gene: TRBV28
J gene: TRBJ2-1
D gene: NA
CDR3 length: 12
CDR3 DNA: TGTGCCAGCTGCATTTCCTACAATGAGCAGTTCTTC
CDR3 protein: CASCISYNEQFF

clone size: few
V gene: TRBV12-3/TRBV12-4
J gene: TRBJ2-3
D gene: NA
CDR3 length: 15
CDR3 DNA: TGTGCCAGCAGTTTTCTGCTGAAAAGCACAGATACGCAGTATTTT
CDR3 protein: CASSFLLKSTDTQYF

clone size: few
V gene: TRBV7-3
J gene: TRBJ1-2
D gene: NA
CDR3 length: 15
CDR3 DNA: TGTGCCAGCAGCTTGGGGCTACAGGGATTCCATGGCTACACCTTC
CDR3 protein: CASSLGLQGFHGYTF

clone size: few
V gene: TRBV6-1
J gene: TRBJ2-7
D gene: NA
CDR3 length: 10
CDR3 DNA: TGTGCCACGGGGCGGTACGAGCAGTACTTC
CDR3 protein: CATGRYEQYF

clone size: few
V gene: TRBV7-2
J gene: TRBJ2-1
D gene: NA
CDR3 length: 15
CDR3 DNA: TGTGCCAGCAGCCCCATGAAGTTAGCGGAAAATGAGCAGTTCTTC
CDR3 protein: CASSPMKLAENEQFF

clone size: many
V gene: TRBV20-1
J gene: TRBJ2-2
D gene: NA
CDR3 length: 14
CDR3 DNA: TGCAGTGCTAGAGCGGGCCTGAACACCGGGGAGCTGTTTTTT
CDR3 protein: CSARAGLNTGELFF

clone size: many
V gene: TRBV29-1
J gene: TRBJ1-1
D gene: NA
CDR3 length: 12
CDR3 DNA: TGCAGCGTATATTCCGGGGCGAGCGAAGCTTTCTTT
CDR3 protein: CSVYSGASEAFF

clone size: many
V gene: TRBV20-1
J gene: TRBJ1-2
D gene: NA
CDR3 length: 13
CDR3 DNA: TGCAGTGCTAGTCATCGAACGGGGGCTGGCTACACCTTC
CDR3 protein: CSASHRTGAGYTF

clone size: NA
V gene: TRBV7-9
J gene: TRBJ1-4
D gene: NA
CDR3 length: 11
CDR3 DNA: TGTGCCAGCGTACAGGCTGAAAAACTGTTTTTT
CDR3 protein: CASVQAEKLFF

clone size: NA
V gene: TRBV5-1
J gene: TRBJ2-1
D gene: TRBD2
CDR3 length: 16
CDR3 DNA: TGCGCCAGCAGCTTGGGGACTAGCGTGGCTTACAATGAGCAGTTCTTC
CDR3 protein: CASSLGTSVAYNEQFF

clone size: many
V gene: TRBV7-3
J gene: TRBJ2-3
D gene: TRBD2
CDR3 length: 16
CDR3 DNA: TGTGCCAGCAGCTCCCCGGGTAGCGGGAGTGAAGATACGCAGTATTTT
CDR3 protein: CASSSPGSGSEDTQYF

clone size: few
V gene: TRBV11-3
J gene: TRBJ1-4
D gene: NA
CDR3 length: 12
CDR3 DNA: TGTGCCAGCAGCTTATCGACGGGTTCGGTGTTTTTT
CDR3 protein: CASSLSTGSVFF

clone size: many
V gene: TRBV19
J gene: TRBJ1-5
D gene: NA
CDR3 length: 15
CDR3 DNA: TGTGCCAGTACCCCGGAGGGGGTTGGGTTTCAGCCCCAGCATTTT
CDR3 protein: CASTPEGVGFQPQHF

clone size: NA
V gene: TRBV6-5
J gene: TRBJ1-1
D gene: NA
CDR3 length: 14
CDR3 DNA: TGTGCCAGCGAGGGCCTTGATACCCACACTGAAGCTTTCTTT
CDR3 protein: CASEGLDTHTEAFF

clone size: many
V gene: TRBV11-3
J gene: TRBJ2-7
D gene: NA
CDR3 length: 13
CDR3 DNA: TGTGCCAGCAGTTTAGGCGGCCCCTACGAGCAGTACTTC
CDR3 protein: CASSLGGPYEQYF

clone size: NA
V gene: TRBV29-1
J gene: TRBJ1-2
D gene: NA
CDR3 length: 14
CDR3 DNA: TGCAGCGTTGATACCTCGGGGGATAACTATGGCTACACCTTC
CDR3 protein: CSVDTSGDNYGYTF

clone size: NA
V gene: TRBV7-9
J gene: TRBJ2-2
D gene: NA
CDR3 length: 15
CDR3 DNA: TGTGCCAGCAGCTTAGCTTTCGACAGTACCGGGGAGCTGTTTTTT
CDR3 protein: CASSLAFDSTGELFF

clone size: many
V gene: TRBV5-6
J gene: TRBJ2-5
D gene: NA
CDR3 length: 15
CDR3 DNA: TGTGCCAGCAGCCCCCGCCGTCAGAACCAAGAGACCCAGTACTTC
CDR3 protein: CASSPRRQNQETQYF

clone size: many
V gene: TRBV12-3/TRBV12-4
J gene: TRBJ1-1
D gene: NA
CDR3 length: 14
CDR3 DNA: TGTGCCAGCAGCCCATATTCCGGGACGGCTGAAGCTTTCTTT
CDR3 protein: CASSPYSGTAEAFF

clone size: many
V gene: TRBV7-2
J gene: TRBJ1-6
D gene: NA
CDR3 length: 12
CDR3 DNA: TGTGCCAGCTCAGGGTTCGGCACACTCCTCCACTTT
CDR3 protein: CASSGFGTLLHF

clone size: NA
V gene: TRBV5-1
J gene: TRBJ2-5
D gene: TRBD1
CDR3 length: 14
CDR3 DNA: TGCGCCAGCAGCTTGGGGGACAGGGACGAGACCCAGTACTTC
CDR3 protein: CASSLGDRDETQYF

clone size: few
V gene: TRBV4-2
J gene: TRBJ2-7
D gene: NA
CDR3 length: 16
CDR3 DNA: TGTGCCAGCAGCCAAGTAGGGACTGCGGGCTCCTACGAGCAGTACTTC
CDR3 protein: CASSQVGTAGSYEQYF

clone size: many
V gene: TRBV29-1
J gene: TRBJ1-5
D gene: NA
CDR3 length: 15
CDR3 DNA: TGCAGCGTTATAATTGACGGGGCATCCAATCAGCCCCAGCATTTT
CDR3 protein: CSVIIDGASNQPQHF

clone size: NA
V gene: TRBV6-1
J gene: TRBJ2-3
D gene: NA
CDR3 length: 15
CDR3 DNA: TGTGCCAGCACCCGTGATCTGCGGAGCACAGATACGCAGTATTTT
CDR3 protein: CASTRDLRSTDTQYF

clone size: few
V gene: TRBV7-8
J gene: TRBJ2-1
D gene: NA
CDR3 length: 13
CDR3 DNA: TGTGCCAGCAGCTTAGGTAGGGTCGGTGAGCAGTTCTTC
CDR3 protein: CASSLGRVGEQFF

clone size: many
V gene: TRBV7-8
J gene: TRBJ1-1
D gene: TRBD1
CDR3 length: 15
CDR3 DNA: TGTGCCAGCAGCCATCCACGGACAGGGACGACTGAAGCTTTCTTT
CDR3 protein: CASSHPRTGTTEAFF

clone size: NA
V gene: TRBV5-5
J gene: TRBJ2-3
D gene: NA
CDR3 length: 15
CDR3 DNA: TGTGCCAGCAGCCTCCGGGGGGCGCGAACAGATACGCAGTATTTT
CDR3 protein: CASSLRGARTDTQYF

clone size: many
V gene: TRBV7-8
J gene: TRBJ2-4
D gene: NA
CDR3 length: 11
CDR3 DNA: TGTGCCAGCAGCTTAGGAGGCATTCAGTACTTC
CDR3 protein: CASSLGGIQYF

clone size: many
V gene: TRBV5-1
J gene: TRBJ2-3
D gene: TRBD2
CDR3 length: 15
CDR3 DNA: TGCGCCAGCAGAGAGGGACTAGCGAGGACAGATACGCAGTATTTT
CDR3 protein: CASREGLARTDTQYF

clone size: few
V gene: TRBV15
J gene: TRBJ2-5
D gene: TRBD2
CDR3 length: 16
CDR3 DNA: TGTGCCACCAGCGGCAGGCGACTAGCGCTCCAAGAGACCCAGTACTTC
CDR3 protein: CATSGRRLALQETQYF

clone size: NA
V gene: TRBV24-1
J gene: TRBJ2-3
D gene: NA
CDR3 length: 13
CDR3 DNA: TGTGCCACCGGCCAGACACCTTCGGATACGCAGTATTTT
CDR3 protein: CATGQTPSDTQYF